The 5 T cell receptor beta chains below were found in one sample sequenced in a study of post-analysis software for immune sequencing data. Study-wide results and caveats: The study found TRBV5-6, TRBV5-1 and TRBV20-1 among four to six TRBV segments more frequent in patients than controls.

The antigens of these receptors remain unknown. Every TCR beta cDNA library bore unique molecular identifiers. TCRdb ran MiXCR on the PCR reads and lists one entry per CDR3 protein. Among hundreds of thousands of distinct CDR3 sequences listed, roughly 40% were seen once. The sequencing input was blood. Source of these receptors: a girl between 5 and 17 years old with multiple sclerosis.

The V gene is TRBV4-1, the J gene TRBJ2-1; TRBD2 aligns across 14 bases. The junction had 11 bases not matched to a gene; V was cut back by 0 bases and J by 1 base. In germline, CDR1 is MGHRA, CDR2 YSYEKL. There are 21 residues in the CDR3. CDR3 region: CASSQDGGGTSGRGSYNEQFF. The CDR3 nucleotides are TGCGCCAGCAGCCAAGATGGGGGAGGGACTAGCGGGAGAGGGTCCTACAATGAGCAGTTCTTC.

V and J are TRBV20-1 and TRBJ2-3, with 12 bases fitting TRBD2. This CDR3 is built from 15 residues. V was clipped by 6 bases and J by 2 bases; unmatched bases: 6. CDR1 and CDR2 (germline): DFQATT, SNEGSKA (reference sequence). The CDR3 region has the DNA TGCAGTGCCATGGGGACTAGCGGGCTCACAGATACGCAGTATTTT. It translates to CSAMGTSGLTDTQYF.

This clonotype turned up a few times. This chain joins TRBV12-3 or TRBV12-4 and TRBJ1-5; no firm D call. CDR3 length: 12 residues. With 7 bases removed from V and 3 bases from J, the gap between germline ends came to 7 bases. The CDR3 DNA follows: TGTGCCAGCACAACAGCCAATCAGCCCCAGCATTTT. Translated, it gives CASTTANQPQHF.

The chain has TRBV18 and TRBJ2-7; a possible D gene is TRBD1 (5 bases). The V gene lost 6 bases and the J gene lost 5 bases, with 14 bases spanning the gap. The CDR3 has 13 amino acids. Germline V CDR1 and CDR2: KGHSH, LQKENI. CDR3: CASSVGRVDEQYF. The CDR3 DNA follows: TGTGCCAGCTCGGTGGGCAGGGTGGACGAGCAGTACTTC.

As for this clonotype: A read error may account for a junction end that differs from germline. The chain employs TRBV6-5 and TRBJ2-1; 7 bases match TRBD2. The CDR3 is 17 residues long. CDR1 is MNHEY and CDR2 is SVGAGI in the germline V gene. The CDR3 here is CASSYSSGRESCNEQFF. In nucleotides, the CDR3 is TGTGCCAGCAGTTACTCCTCGGGGCGGGAGTCCTGCAATGAGCAGTTCTTC.